Listed below are T cell receptor beta chains from one sample, sequenced in a study of blood T cell repertoires in COVID-19. Assay used: immunoSEQ multiplex PCR; TCRdb lists only in-frame clones, some missing. The sample comprises about 480,000 clones, roughly 90% of which are singletons, and around 4.5% rests with the top ten. Sequenced sample: peripheral blood. The source of these receptors is a woman in her thirties with acute or convalescent COVID-19. Each CDR3 is given with its conserved first and last residue. D genes are given only for firm matches. Size is stated for part of the rows, as once, few or many counts, or as a class when the clone is expanded.

J gene	clone size	V gene	D gene	CDR3 DNA	CDR3 protein
TRBJ2-7	NA	TRBV6-5	NA	TGTGCCAGCAGTTATCTTGGGGGGGCTAACCACTACGAGCAGTACTTC	CASSYLGGANHYEQYF
TRBJ1-2	NA	TRBV30	NA	TGTGCCTGGAGTGTACCTAGAAGGAACTATGGCTACACCTTC	CAWSVPRRNYGYTF
TRBJ2-3	NA	TRBV23-1	TRBD1	TGCGCCAGCAGTCAAGGGATCGGGCGGACAGGTAAAGATACGCAGTATTTT	CASSQGIGRTGKDTQYF
TRBJ1-1	NA	TRBV27	NA	TGTGCCAGCAGTTCACGCGGGTCTGGGACTGAAGCTTTCTTT	CASSSRGSGTEAFF
TRBJ2-1	NA	TRBV6-1	TRBD2	TGTGCCAGCAGTGGACTAGCGGCGGTCTCCTACAATGAGCAGTTCTTC	CASSGLAAVSYNEQFF
TRBJ1-5	few	TRBV5-5	NA	TGTGCCAGCAGCCCCCGGGACTTACTCAGGCAGCCCCAGCATTTT	CASSPRDLLRQPQHF
TRBJ1-1	NA	TRBV7-9	NA	TGTGCCAGCAGCTTATCAGGGGTTACTGAAGCTTTCTTT	CASSLSGVTEAFF
TRBJ2-3	NA	TRBV7-9	NA	TGTGCCACCACGTCGGGCACAGATACGCAGTATTTT	CATTSGTDTQYF
TRBJ1-2	NA	TRBV3-1/TRBV3-2	NA	TGTGCCAGCAGCCAGACACAGGGCTCCTATGGCTACACCTTC	CASSQTQGSYGYTF
TRBJ2-1	NA	TRBV15	NA	TGTGCCACCAGCAGAGATTCCCGCTTAAAACGGGATGAGCAGTTCTTC	CATSRDSRLKRDEQFF
TRBJ1-6	NA	TRBV24-1	NA	TGTGCCACCAGTGAAGGGGCGGTGAATTCACCCCTCCACTTT	CATSEGAVNSPLHF
TRBJ2-7	NA	TRBV30	NA	TGTGCCTGGACCGACGGGGTTTCCTACGAGCAGTACTTC	CAWTDGVSYEQYF
TRBJ2-3	NA	TRBV15	NA	TGTGCCACCGCTACCCAGGGGCCATGGGATACGCAGTATTTT	CATATQGPWDTQYF
TRBJ2-1	NA	TRBV12-5	TRBD1	TGTGCTAGTGGCCCAGGGGGTTCGCGCGACAATGAGCAGTTCTTC	CASGPGGSRDNEQFF
TRBJ1-1	NA	TRBV5-1	NA	TGCGCCAGTAGCTTGGCCCCAGGGGAGAACACTGAAGCTTTCTTT	CASSLAPGENTEAFF
TRBJ2-2	NA	TRBV7-2	TRBD1	TGTGCCAGCAGCGCCGACAGGGGGCGTAACACCGGGGAGCTGTTTTTT	CASSADRGRNTGELFF
TRBJ1-5	NA	TRBV15	TRBD1	TGTGCCACCAGCTTAGACAGGGGGCGCGGTCAGCCCCAGCATTTT	CATSLDRGRGQPQHF
TRBJ2-7	once	TRBV7-3	TRBD1	TGTGCCAGCAGCTTAGGGACAGGATCCGAGCAGTACTTC	CASSLGTGSEQYF
TRBJ2-7	NA	TRBV9	NA	TGTGCCAGCAGCCCCAGGCGGGACCCCTACGAGCAGTACTTC	CASSPRRDPYEQYF
TRBJ2-2	NA	TRBV6-5	TRBD2	TGTGCCAGCAGTCGGCGGGGGGCCGGCACCGGGGAGCTGTTTTTT	CASSRRGAGTGELFF
TRBJ2-5	NA	TRBV13	NA	TGTGCCAGCAGTCACGTGGGGGCTCGGGAAGAGACCCAGTACTTC	CASSHVGAREETQYF
TRBJ1-4	NA	TRBV11-2	NA	TGTGCCAGCAGCTTGGTAGTGATCCATCCGAATGAAAAACTGTTTTTT	CASSLVVIHPNEKLFF
TRBJ2-7	NA	TRBV5-6	NA	TGTGCCAGCAGCCTTGGGCCAGAATCTCGCGAGCAGTACTTC	CASSLGPESREQYF
TRBJ1-6	once	TRBV6-5	TRBD1	TGTGGGATGCAGGGACAGCAGGCCTATAATTCACCCCTCCACTTT	CGMQGQQAYNSPLHF
TRBJ2-7	NA	TRBV21-1	NA	TGTGCCAGCAGCAACCCAGGAGGATCCTACGAGCAGTACTTC	CASSNPGGSYEQYF
TRBJ2-1	NA	TRBV5-1	NA	TGCGCCAGCAGCCCGGGGGGCGGCGGTCCACTTGAGCAGTTCTTC	CASSPGGGGPLEQFF
TRBJ1-1	NA	TRBV3-1/TRBV3-2	TRBD1	TGTGCCAGCAGCAACAGGGGGATGAACACTGAAGCTTTCTTT	CASSNRGMNTEAFF
TRBJ1-3	NA	TRBV7-9	NA	TGTGCCAGCAGCTTACTAGGAGAGGCCCACTCTGGAAACACCATATATTTT	CASSLLGEAHSGNTIYF
TRBJ2-1	once	TRBV28	NA	TGTGCCAGCAGTGACGGGGGGCACACAGATGAGCAGTTCTTC	CASSDGGHTDEQFF
TRBJ1-1	NA	TRBV4-1	NA	TGCGCCAGCAGCCCCGGGGACACAATGAACACTGAAGCTTTCTTT	CASSPGDTMNTEAFF
TRBJ2-3	NA	TRBV7-9	TRBD2	TGTGCCAGCAGCTTAAGGGGCCTAGCGGGGGAAGATACGCAGTATTTT	CASSLRGLAGEDTQYF
TRBJ1-1	NA	TRBV7-9	NA	TGTGCCAGCAGGGACAGAAGTGAAGCTTTCTTT	CASRDRSEAFF
TRBJ1-2	few	TRBV5-5	NA	TGTGCCAGCAGTTTAGGGGCAGCATCTAACTATGGCTACACCTTC	CASSLGAASNYGYTF
TRBJ1-5	NA	TRBV5-1	TRBD1	TGCGCCAGCAGCTCGGGGACAGGGGCGCCCCAGCATTTT	CASSSGTGAPQHF
TRBJ1-2	NA	TRBV23-1	NA	TGCGCCAGCAGTCAGGGCGATGGCTACACCTTC	CASSQGDGYTF
TRBJ2-1	NA	TRBV18	NA	TGTGCCAGCTCACCACCCGGGACAAATGTAAACAATGAGCAGTTCTTC	CASSPPGTNVNNEQFF
TRBJ1-1	NA	TRBV9	TRBD1	TGTGCCAGCAGCGCCCCCAGGGCAGGGGGAAGGACTGAAGCTTTCTTT	CASSAPRAGGRTEAFF
TRBJ2-1	NA	TRBV5-8	NA	TGTGCCAGCAGCGGGACACCTACCTACAATGAGCAGTTCTTC	CASSGTPTYNEQFF
TRBJ1-3	NA	TRBV28	NA	TGTGCCAGCAGAATACAGGGACCGAATGGAAACACCATATATTTT	CASRIQGPNGNTIYF
TRBJ2-3	few	TRBV7-9	TRBD2	TGTGCCAGCAGGTTCTTGTCTGCGGGGGGAGAAGATACGCAGTATTTT	CASRFLSAGGEDTQYF
TRBJ1-1	NA	TRBV9	NA	TGTGCCAGCAGCGTGCGGGGGGAAGGGGTGAACACTGAAGCTTTCTTT	CASSVRGEGVNTEAFF